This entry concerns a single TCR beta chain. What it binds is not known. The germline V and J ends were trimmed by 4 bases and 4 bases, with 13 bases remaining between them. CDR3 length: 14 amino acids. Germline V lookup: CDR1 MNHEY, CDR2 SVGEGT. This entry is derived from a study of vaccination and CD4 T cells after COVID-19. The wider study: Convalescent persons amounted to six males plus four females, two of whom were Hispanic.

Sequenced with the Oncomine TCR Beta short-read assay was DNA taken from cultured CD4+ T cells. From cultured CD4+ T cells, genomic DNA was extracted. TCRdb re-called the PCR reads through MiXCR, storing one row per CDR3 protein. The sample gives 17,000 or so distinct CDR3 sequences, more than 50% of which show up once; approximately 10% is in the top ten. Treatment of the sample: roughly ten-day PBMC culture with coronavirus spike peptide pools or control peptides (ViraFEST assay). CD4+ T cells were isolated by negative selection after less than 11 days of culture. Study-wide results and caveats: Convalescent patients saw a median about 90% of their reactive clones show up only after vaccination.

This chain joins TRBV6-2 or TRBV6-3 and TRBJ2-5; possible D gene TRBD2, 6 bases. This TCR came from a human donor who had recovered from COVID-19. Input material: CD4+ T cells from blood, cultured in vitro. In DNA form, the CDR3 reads TGTGCCAGCAGTTCAAGGGGACTCATAGAGACCCAGTACTTC. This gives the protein CASSSRGLIETQYF.